Sequencing of this T cell receptor beta chain was carried out in a study of T cells in Graves' hyperthyroidism and ophthalmopathy (dated by TCRdb to 2018 to 2020). At the level of the whole study: Peripheral blood was collected at initial diagnosis, before any treatment. To identify TCR V-J signatures that set the groups apart, the researchers used a discovery cohort of about a hundred patients, made up of under 45 with Graves' ophthalmopathy and some 55 with stable Graves' hyperthyroidism. Whether ophthalmopathy could be predicted prospectively was tested in an independent validation cohort made up of some 20 hyperthyroidism patients plus 17 patients who later progressed to ophthalmopathy. The 90 to 100 discovery patients were randomly split 7:3 into training and test sets. In about 6 Graves' hyperthyroidism patients, the study also compared T-cell repertoires from thyroid tissue with T-cell repertoires from blood. Once sampling was done, hyperthyroidism patients were given methimazole at a starting dose of 30 mg daily, whereas ophthalmopathy patients were given high-dose intravenous methylprednisolone. The paper describes TCR Vbeta CDR3 sequencing of 140 or so peripheral blood samples, made up of roughly 45 ophthalmopathy patients, 70 to 75 hyperthyroidism patients and 17 progressor patients. General study outcomes and caveats: In validation, the model predicted progression to ophthalmopathy a median of roughly 6.2 months before onset, with 65% to 71% sensitivity and 72.22% specificity. Sample size was not statistically predetermined, and investigators were not blinded to group allocation. Most expanded thyroid clonotypes (frequency above 0.001) were also detected in blood, suggesting blood repertoires may reflect thyroid immune responses. A 13 V-J signature model separated ophthalmopathy from stable hyperthyroidism, with around 88% sensitivity and about 81% specificity in cross-validation and 80%/75% in testing.

TCR beta CDR3 regions were amplified from RNA transcripts. The TCR CDR3 was subjected to a first round of RT-PCR using the HTBI primer set and the Qiagen OneStep RT-PCR kit. The libraries were constructed in a second round of multiplex PCR and then size-selected and purified. Paired-end sequencing of the libraries was performed with 100 bp reads on an Illumina HiSeq2000. Regarding the original processing steps: SOAPnuke was used to process the raw data, with reads discarded if the reads contained adapters or uncalled bases, had a mean Phred below 15, or lacked an exact constant-primer or identifier match. High-quality paired reads were merged with COPE v1.2.5, and unique nucleotide sequences were defined as clonotypes. Clonotypes were aligned to IMGT TRBV, TRBD and TRBJ reference segments using MiTCR v1.1. Only V-J combinations with frequency above 0.0001, covering 99.2% of repertoires, were analysed. The TCS score was defined as F50 (clonal expansion) divided by E x V (chaos), with BLOSUM62-based TCRdist calculated between CDR3 peptides within each V-J. Welch's t-statistics and random forest reduced roughly 500 V-J features to 10 to 15, which were used in a naive Bayes classifier (R e1071). TCRdb redid the processing of the public reads, applying fastp at Q25 and MiXCR, and retained in-frame beta chains. Merged by CDR3 protein, the rows form single entries marked with the most common genes and DNA. The V and J calls follow TCRdb's processing rather than the paper's. This sample lists 340,000 or so distinct CDR3 sequences; roughly 17% were detected once. The top ten constitute around 33% of the sample.

This clonotype was seen only a few times. The antigen it recognizes is unknown. No base qualities exist here, and no much larger clone lies one base off it. Stable Graves' hyperthyroidism was defined as the absence of progression to ophthalmopathy over 18 months of follow-up. Hyperthyroidism patients were aged 18 to 65 years and newly diagnosed, with disease duration of less than 2 months. Any patient with an uncontrolled infection, another autoimmune disease, pregnancy or lactation was excluded. Diagnoses were established on the basis of clinical symptoms, serum thyroxine and TRAb, thyroid ultrasound, and orbital computed tomography. PBMCs were isolated from about 10 ml of fresh peripheral blood by Ficoll-Paque density gradient centrifugation. Trizol reagent was used to extract total RNA, and RNA quality was then checked on an Agilent 2100 Bioanalyzer. This sequence was found in a man under 40 with Graves' hyperthyroidism. Sequencing was done on a sample of blood.

CDR3 sequence: CASSLELSYNSPLHF. The DNA reads TGTGCCAGCAGCTTAGAACTCTCCTATAATTCACCCCTCCACTTT. The rearrangement combines TRBV7-8 with TRBJ1-6, with the D gene not confidently named. V is reduced by 1 base and J by 0 bases, leaving a spacing of 4 bases between them. The CDR3 covers 15 residues, taking in both the cysteine and the phenylalanine. Kept here is only the CDR3 DNA, which spans 45 bases and is read in frame from base 1. CDR1 SGHVS and CDR2 FQNEAQ are derived from the germline V gene.